This TCR delta chain was identified in a study of γδ T cells in repeated Plasmodium falciparum infection. Study background: Over about 600 days, donors received four mosquito-bite P. falciparum NF54 infections.

Germline CDR1 TSWWSYY, CDR2 QGS. Trimming took off 11 bases at V and 3 bases at J, with 25 bases between the two ends. The CDR3 covers 16 residues. General study results and limits: In Vdelta2-negative, largely Vdelta1+, gammadelta repertoires, repeated controlled infections appeared to drive clonal selection waves.

TCRdb re-called the multiplex PCR reads with CATT. The table has tens of thousands of delta-chain clones, over 1.5% seen once; the top ten hold over 14%. There are a few counts of this clone. Its antigen is currently unknown. A single base is all that separates this from a far larger clone, so a read error is likely. Other DNA sequences in this specimen translate into the identical CDR3. Bulk repertoires came from Vgamma9/Vdelta2+ or Vdelta2-negative gammadelta T cells flow-sorted from PBMC. The chain combines TRDV1 with TRDJ1; D might be TRDD3 (5 bases). The sequence was obtained from a pool of human donors (malaria-infected and uninfected, not separated). Sequencing was performed on gamma-delta T cells from blood. DNA of the CDR3: TGTGCTATCGGGGAACTTGTGCTAGGGAGGGCCGATAAACTCATCTTT. Translation gives CAIGELVLGRADKLIF.